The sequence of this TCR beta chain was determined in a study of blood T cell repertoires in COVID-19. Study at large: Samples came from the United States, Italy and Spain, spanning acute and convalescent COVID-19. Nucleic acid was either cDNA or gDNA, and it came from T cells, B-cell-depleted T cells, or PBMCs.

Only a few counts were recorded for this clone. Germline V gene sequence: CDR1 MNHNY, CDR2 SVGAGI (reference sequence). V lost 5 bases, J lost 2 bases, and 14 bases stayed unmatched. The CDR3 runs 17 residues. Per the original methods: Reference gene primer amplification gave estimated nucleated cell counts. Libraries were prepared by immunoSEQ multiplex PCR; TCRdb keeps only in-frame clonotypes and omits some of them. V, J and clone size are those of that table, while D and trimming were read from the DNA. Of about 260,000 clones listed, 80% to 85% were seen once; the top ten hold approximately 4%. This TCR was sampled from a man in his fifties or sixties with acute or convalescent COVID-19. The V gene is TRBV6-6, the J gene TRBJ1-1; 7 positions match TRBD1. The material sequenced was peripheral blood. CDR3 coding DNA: TGTGCCAGCAGTCTCCCGGGACAGAGAAGACTTAACACTGAAGCTTTCTTT. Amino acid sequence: CASSLPGQRRLNTEAFF.